This T cell receptor beta chain appears in the sequencing data of a study of metastatic and nonmetastatic thyroid tumors. Ahead of thyroid surgery, no patient had received treatment of any kind. TCRdb reanalyzed the PCR reads with MiXCR. The sample contains more than 35,000 clones, about a sixth of which appear only once. Specimen: blood. The TCR was taken from a male donor with papillary thyroid cancer or a benign thyroid nodule (not recorded which). Some clones in this sample may be carry-over from other donors' samples.

CDR3 residues: CASTPTGGVRGTQYF. The CDR3 nucleotides are TGTGCCAGCACCCCCACTGGAGGGGTGAGAGGTACGCAGTATTTT. The rearrangement joins TRBV28 to TRBJ2-3; possibly TRBD2 for D (6 bases). The CDR3 spans 15 residues. The germline V gene encodes CDR1 MDHEN and CDR2 SYDVKM. V lost 7 bases to trimming and J lost 8 bases, with 22 bases between them.